This TCR beta chain emerged from a study of blood T cell repertoires in COVID-19. About the research overall: Material from acute and convalescent COVID-19 was sourced from the United States, Italy and Spain.

The data were produced by immunoSEQ multiplex PCR, yet TCRdb's version contains in-frame clones alone and is incomplete. The data show 300,000 to 400,000 clones, with approximately 86% seen just once and 9.9% held by the top ten. Trimming cost V 1 base and J 12 bases, with 19 bases left between them. Germline V gene data show CDR1 as LNHNV and CDR2 as YYDKDF (reference sequence). This CDR3 has 15 residues. The sequence came from a man aged 25 to 40 with COVID-19, enrolled during active disease. The chain is built from TRBV15 and TRBJ2-1; no firm D call. Sequencing was done on a sample of peripheral blood. The CDR3 bases are TGTGCCACCAGCAGAGGCACGTTATACAGAGCTATGCAGTTCTTC. This codes for CATSRGTLYRAMQFF.